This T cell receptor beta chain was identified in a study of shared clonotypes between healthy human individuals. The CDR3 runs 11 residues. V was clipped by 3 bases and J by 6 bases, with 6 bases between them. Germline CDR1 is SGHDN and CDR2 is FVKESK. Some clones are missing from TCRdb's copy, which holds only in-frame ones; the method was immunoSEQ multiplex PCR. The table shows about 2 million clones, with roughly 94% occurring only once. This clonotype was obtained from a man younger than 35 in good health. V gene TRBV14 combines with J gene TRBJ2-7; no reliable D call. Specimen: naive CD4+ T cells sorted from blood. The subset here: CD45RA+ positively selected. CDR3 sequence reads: CASSHAGEQYF. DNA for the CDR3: TGTGCCAGCAGCCATGCTGGCGAGCAGTACTTC.